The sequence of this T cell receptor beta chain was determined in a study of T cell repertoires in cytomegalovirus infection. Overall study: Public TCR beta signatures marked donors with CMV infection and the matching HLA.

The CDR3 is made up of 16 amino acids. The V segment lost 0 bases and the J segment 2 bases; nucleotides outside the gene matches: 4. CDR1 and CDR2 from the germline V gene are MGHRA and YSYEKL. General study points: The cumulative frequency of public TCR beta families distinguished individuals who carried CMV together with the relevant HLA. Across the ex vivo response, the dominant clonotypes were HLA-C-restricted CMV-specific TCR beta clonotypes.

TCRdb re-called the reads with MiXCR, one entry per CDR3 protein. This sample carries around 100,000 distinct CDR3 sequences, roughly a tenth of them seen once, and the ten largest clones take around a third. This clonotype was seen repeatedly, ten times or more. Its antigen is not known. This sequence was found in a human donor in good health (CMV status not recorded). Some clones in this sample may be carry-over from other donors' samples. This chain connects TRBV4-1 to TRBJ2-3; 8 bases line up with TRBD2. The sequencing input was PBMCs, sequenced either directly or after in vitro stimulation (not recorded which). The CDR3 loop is CASSQEGGRPTDTQYF. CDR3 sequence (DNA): TGCGCCAGCAGCCAAGAGGGCGGGAGGCCCACAGATACGCAGTATTTT.